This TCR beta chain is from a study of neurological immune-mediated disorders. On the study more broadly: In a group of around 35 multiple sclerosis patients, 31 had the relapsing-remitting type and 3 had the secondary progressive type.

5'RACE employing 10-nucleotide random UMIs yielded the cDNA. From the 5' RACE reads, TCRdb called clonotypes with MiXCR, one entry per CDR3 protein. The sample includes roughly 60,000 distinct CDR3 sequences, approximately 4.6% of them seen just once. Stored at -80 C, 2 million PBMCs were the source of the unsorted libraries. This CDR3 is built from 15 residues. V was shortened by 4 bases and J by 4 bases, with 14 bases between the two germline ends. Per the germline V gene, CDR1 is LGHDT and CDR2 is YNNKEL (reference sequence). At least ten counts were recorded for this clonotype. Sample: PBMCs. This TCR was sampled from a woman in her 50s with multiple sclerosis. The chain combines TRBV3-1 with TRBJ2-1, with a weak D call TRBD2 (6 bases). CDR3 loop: CASSPGWREYNEQFF. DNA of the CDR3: TGTGCCAGCAGCCCCGGTTGGCGGGAATACAATGAGCAGTTCTTC.